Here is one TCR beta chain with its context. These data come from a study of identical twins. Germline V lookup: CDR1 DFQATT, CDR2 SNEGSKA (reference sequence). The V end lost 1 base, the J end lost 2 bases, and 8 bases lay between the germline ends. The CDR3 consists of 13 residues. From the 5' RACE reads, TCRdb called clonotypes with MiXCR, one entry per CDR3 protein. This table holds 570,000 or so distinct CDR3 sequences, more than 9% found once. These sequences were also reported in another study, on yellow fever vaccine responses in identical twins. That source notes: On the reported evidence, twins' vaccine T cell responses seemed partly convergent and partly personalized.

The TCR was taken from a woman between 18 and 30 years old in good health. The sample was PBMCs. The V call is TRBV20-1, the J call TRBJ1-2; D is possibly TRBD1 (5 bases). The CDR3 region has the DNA TGCAGTGCTAGAGTGGGGCGGAACTATGGCTACACCTTC. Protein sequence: CSARVGRNYGYTF.